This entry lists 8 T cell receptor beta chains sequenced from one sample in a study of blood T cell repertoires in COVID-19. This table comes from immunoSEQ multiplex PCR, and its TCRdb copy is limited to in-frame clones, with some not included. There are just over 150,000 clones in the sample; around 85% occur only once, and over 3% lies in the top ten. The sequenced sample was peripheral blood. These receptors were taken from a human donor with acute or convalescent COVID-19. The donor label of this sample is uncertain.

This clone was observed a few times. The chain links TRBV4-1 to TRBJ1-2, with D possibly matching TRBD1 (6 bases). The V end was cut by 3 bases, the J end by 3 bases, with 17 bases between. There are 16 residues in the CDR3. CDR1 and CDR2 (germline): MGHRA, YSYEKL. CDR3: CASSQLHRDRDYGYTF. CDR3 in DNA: TGCGCCAGCAGCCAGTTGCACAGGGATAGGGACTATGGCTACACCTTC.

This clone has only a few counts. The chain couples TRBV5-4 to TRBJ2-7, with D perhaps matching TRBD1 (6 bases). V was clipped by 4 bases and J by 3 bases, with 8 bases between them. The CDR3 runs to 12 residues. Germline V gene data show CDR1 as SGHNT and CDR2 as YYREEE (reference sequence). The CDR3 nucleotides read TGTGCCAGCAGCATACAGGGCTACGAGCAGTACTTC. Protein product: CASSIQGYEQYF. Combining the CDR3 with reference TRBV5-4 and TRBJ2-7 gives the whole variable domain ETGVTQSPTHLIKTRGQQVTLRCSSQSGHNTVSWYQQALGQGPQFIFQYYREEENGRGNFPPRFSGLQFPNYSSELNVNALELDDSALYLCASSIQGYEQYFGPGTRLTVT.

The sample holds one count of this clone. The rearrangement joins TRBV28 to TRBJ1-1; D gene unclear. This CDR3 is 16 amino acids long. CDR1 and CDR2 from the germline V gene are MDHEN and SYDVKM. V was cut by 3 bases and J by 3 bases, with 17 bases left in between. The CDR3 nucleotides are TGTGCCAGCAGTTTTCGCGACGGGTCGAAACACACTGAAGCTTTCTTT. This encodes CASSFRDGSKHTEAFF.

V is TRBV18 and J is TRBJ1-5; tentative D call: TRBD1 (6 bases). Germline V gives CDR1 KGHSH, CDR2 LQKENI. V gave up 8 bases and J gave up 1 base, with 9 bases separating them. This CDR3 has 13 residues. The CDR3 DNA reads TGTGCCAGCACTCAGGGGAGCAATCAGCCCCAGCATTTT. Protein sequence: CASTQGSNQPQHF.

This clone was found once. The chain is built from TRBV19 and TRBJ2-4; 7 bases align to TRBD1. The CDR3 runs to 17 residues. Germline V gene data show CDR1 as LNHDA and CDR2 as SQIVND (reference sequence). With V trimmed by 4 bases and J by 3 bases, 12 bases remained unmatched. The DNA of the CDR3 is TGTGCCAGTAGTACTGGACAGGCCGCCACGGGCAAAAACATTCAGTACTTC. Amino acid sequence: CASSTGQAATGKNIQYF.

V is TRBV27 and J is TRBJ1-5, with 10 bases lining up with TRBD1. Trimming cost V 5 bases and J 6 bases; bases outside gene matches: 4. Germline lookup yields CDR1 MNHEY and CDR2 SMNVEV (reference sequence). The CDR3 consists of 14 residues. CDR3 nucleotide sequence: TGTGCCAGCAGTCTGACAGGGGGCGGTCAGCCCCAGCATTTT. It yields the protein CASSLTGGGQPQHF.

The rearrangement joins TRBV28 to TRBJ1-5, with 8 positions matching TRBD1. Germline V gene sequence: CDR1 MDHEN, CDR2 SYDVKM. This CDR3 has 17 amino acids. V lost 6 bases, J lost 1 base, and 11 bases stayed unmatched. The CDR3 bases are TGTGCCAGCAGACCCGACAGGGGAATAATGAGCAATCAGCCCCAGCATTTT. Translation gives CASRPDRGIMSNQPQHF. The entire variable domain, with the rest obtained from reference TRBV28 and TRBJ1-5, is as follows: DVKVTQSSRYLVKRTGEKVFLECVQDMDHENMFWYRQDPGLGLRLIYFSYDVKMKEKGDIPEGYSVSREKKERFSLILESASTNQTSMYLCASRPDRGIMSNQPQHFGDGTRLSIL.

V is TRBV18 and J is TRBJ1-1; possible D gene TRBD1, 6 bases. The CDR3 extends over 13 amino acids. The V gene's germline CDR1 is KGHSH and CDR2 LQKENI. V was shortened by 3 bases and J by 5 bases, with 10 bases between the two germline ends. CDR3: CASSPGARTEAFF. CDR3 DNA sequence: TGTGCCAGCTCACCGGGGGCGAGGACTGAAGCTTTCTTT.